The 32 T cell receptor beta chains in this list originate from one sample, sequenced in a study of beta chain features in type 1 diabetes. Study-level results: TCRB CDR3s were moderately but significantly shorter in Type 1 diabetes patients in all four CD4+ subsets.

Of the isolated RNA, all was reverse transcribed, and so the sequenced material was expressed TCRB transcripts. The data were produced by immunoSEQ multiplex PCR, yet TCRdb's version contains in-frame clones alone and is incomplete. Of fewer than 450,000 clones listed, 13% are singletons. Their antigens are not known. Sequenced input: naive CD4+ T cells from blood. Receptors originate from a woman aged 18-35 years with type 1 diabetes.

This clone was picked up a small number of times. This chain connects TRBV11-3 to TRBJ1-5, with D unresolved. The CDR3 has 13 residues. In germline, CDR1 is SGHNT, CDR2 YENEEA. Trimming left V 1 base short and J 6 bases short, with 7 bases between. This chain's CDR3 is CASSLVTSQPQHF. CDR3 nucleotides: TGTGCCAGCAGCTTAGTCACCAGTCAGCCCCAGCATTTT.

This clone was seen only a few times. The DNA of the CDR3 is TGTGCCACCAGCAGAGGAGACAGCCAAGAGACCCAGTACTTC. It codes for CATSRGDSQETQYF. J is TRBJ2-5 and V is TRBV15, with D tentatively TRBD1 (5 bases). The germline V gene has CDR1 LNHNV and CDR2 YYDKDF (reference sequence). V was shortened by 1 base and J by 1 base, with 7 bases between the two germline ends. This CDR3 has 14 residues.

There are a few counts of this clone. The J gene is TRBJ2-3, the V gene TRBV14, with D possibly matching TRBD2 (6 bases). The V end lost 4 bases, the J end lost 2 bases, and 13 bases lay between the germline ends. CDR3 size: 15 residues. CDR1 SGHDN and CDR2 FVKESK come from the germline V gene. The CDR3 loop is CASSLGRTDTDTQYF. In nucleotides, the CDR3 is TGTGCCAGCAGCCTGGGGAGGACGGACACAGATACGCAGTATTTT.

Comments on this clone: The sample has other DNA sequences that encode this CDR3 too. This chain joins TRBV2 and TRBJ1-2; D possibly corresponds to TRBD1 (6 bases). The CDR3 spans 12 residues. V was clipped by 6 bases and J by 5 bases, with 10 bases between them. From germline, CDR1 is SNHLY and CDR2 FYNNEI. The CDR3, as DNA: TGTGCCAGCAGCCCGCAGGGGTATGGCTACACCTTC. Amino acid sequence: CASSPQGYGYTF.

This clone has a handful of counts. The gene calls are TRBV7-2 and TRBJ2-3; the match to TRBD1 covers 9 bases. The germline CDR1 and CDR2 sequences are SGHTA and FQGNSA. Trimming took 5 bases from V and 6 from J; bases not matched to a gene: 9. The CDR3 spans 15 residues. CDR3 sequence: CASSPRQGGVDTQYF. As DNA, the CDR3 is TGTGCCAGCAGCCCAAGACAGGGGGGTGTTGATACGCAGTATTTT.

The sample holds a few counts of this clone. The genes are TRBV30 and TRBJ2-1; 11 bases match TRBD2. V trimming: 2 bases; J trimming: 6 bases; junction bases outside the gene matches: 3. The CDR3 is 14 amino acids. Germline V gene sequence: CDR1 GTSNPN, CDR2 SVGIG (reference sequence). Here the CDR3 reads CAWSIAGGPNEQFF. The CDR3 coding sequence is TGTGCCTGGAGTATAGCGGGAGGGCCCAATGAGCAGTTCTTC.

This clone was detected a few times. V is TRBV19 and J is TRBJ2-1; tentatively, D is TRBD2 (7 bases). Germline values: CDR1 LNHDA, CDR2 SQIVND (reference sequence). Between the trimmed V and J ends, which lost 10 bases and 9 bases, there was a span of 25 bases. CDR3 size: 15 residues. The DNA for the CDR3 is TGTGCCACCAACGGGTGGACTCCTAGGGGGGGTGAGCAGTTCTTC. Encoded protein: CATNGWTPRGGEQFF.

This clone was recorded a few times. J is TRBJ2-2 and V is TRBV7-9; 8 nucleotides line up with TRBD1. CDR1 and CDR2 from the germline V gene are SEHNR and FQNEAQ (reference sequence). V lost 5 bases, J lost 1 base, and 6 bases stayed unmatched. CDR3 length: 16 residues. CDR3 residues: CASSNGQGENTGELFF. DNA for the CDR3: TGTGCCAGCAGCAACGGACAGGGAGAGAACACCGGGGAGCTGTTTTTT.

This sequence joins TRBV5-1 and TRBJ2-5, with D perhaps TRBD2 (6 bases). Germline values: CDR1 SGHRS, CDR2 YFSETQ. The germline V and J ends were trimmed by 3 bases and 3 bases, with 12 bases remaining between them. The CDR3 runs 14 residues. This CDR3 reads CASSSQGGEETQYF. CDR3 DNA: TGCGCCAGCAGCTCGCAGGGAGGCGAAGAGACCCAGTACTTC.

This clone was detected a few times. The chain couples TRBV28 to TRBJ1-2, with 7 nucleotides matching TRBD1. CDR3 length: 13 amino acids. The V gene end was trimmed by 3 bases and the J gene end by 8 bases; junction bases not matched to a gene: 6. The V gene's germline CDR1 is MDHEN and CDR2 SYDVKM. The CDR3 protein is CASSFRQGRGYTF. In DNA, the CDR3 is TGTGCCAGCAGTTTCCGACAGGGAAGGGGCTACACCTTC.

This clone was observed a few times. CDR3 amino acids: CASSLGQGVLYEQYF. CDR3 nucleotide sequence: TGTGCCAGCAGCTTAGGGCAGGGGGTCCTCTACGAGCAGTACTTC. The chain has TRBV7-2 and TRBJ2-7, with TRBD1 identical over 7 bases. Trimming removed 1 base from V and 3 bases from J; junction bases left unmatched: 6. The CDR3 consists of 15 residues. The germline V gene has CDR1 SGHTA and CDR2 FQGNSA.

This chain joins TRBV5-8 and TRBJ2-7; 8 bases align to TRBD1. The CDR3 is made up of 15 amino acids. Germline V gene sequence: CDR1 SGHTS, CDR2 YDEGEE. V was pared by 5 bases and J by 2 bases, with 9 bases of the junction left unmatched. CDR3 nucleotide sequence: TGTGCCAGCAGTTCCGACAGGGGAGCGACCTACGAGCAGTACGTC. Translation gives CASSSDRGATYEQYV.

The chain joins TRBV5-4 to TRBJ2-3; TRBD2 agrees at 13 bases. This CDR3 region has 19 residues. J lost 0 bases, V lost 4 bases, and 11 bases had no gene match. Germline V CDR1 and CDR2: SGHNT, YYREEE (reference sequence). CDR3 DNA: TGTGCCAGCAGCGGCAGGACTAGCGGGAGCACCACTAGCACAGATACGCAGTATTTT. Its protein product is CASSGRTSGSTTSTDTQYF.

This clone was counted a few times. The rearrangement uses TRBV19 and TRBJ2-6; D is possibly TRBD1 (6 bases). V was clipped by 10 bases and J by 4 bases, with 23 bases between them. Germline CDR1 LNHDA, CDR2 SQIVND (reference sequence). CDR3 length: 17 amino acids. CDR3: CATLPGHYLSGANVLTF. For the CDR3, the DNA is TGTGCCACCTTGCCGGGACACTATCTCTCCGGGGCCAACGTCCTGACTTTC.

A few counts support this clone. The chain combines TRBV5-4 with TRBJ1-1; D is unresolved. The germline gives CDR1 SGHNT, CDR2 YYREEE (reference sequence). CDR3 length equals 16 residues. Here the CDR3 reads CAMTPRTLPAGAEAFF. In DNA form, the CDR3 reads TGTGCGATGACTCCGCGGACCCTGCCTGCGGGCGCTGAAGCTTTCTTT.

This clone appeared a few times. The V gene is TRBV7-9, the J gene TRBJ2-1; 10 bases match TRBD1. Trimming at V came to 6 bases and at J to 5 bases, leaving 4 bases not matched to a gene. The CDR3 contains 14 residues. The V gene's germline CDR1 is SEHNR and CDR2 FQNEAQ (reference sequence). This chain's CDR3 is CASRHGQGDNEQFF. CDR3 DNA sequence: TGTGCCAGCAGACACGGACAGGGGGACAATGAGCAGTTCTTC.

The CDR3 is CASSLTGAPLQSSYNEQFF. DNA for the CDR3: TGTGCCAGCAGCTTAACGGGAGCTCCCCTTCAGAGCTCCTACAATGAGCAGTTCTTC. The chain uses TRBV11-1 and TRBJ2-1; tentative D call: TRBD2 (6 bases). V was shortened by 2 bases and J by 0 bases, with 20 bases between the two germline ends. Germline CDR1 SGHAT, CDR2 FQDESV (reference sequence). The CDR3 length is 19 residues. Looking up the rest from reference TRBV11-1 and TRBJ2-1 gives the full variable domain: EAEVAQSPRYKITEKSQAVAFWCDPISGHATLYWYRQILGQGPELLVQFQDESVVDDSQLPKDRFSAERLKGVDSTLKIQPAELGDSAMYLCASSLTGAPLQSSYNEQFFGPGTRLTVL.

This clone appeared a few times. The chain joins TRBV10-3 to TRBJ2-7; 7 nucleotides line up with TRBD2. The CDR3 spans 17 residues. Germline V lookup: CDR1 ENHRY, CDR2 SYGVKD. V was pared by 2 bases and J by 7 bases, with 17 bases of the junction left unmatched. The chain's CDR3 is CAISEPQERGGDLEQYF. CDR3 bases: TGTGCCATCAGTGAGCCCCAAGAGCGGGGAGGGGACTTGGAGCAGTACTTC.

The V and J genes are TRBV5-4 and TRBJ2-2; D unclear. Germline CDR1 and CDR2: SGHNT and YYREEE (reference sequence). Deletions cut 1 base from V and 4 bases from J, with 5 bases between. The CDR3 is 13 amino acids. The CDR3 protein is CASSLYSTGELFF. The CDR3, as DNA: TGTGCCAGCAGCTTGTACTCCACCGGGGAGCTGTTTTTT. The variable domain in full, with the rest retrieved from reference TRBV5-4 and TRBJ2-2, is ETGVTQSPTHLIKTRGQQVTLRCSSQSGHNTVSWYQQALGQGPQFIFQYYREEENGRGNFPPRFSGLQFPNYSSELNVNALELDDSALYLCASSLYSTGELFFGEGSRLTVL.

The CDR3 loop reads CASSLIGGRLAGTYEQYV. The CDR3 DNA sequence: TGTGCCAGCAGCTTAATCGGGGGGAGACTAGCGGGGACATACGAGCAGTACGTC. V and J are TRBV11-3 and TRBJ2-7; TRBD2 aligns across 11 bases. CDR3 length: 18 residues. Trimming took 2 bases from V and 4 from J; bases not matched to a gene: 13. Germline loops: CDR1 SGHNT, CDR2 YENEEA.

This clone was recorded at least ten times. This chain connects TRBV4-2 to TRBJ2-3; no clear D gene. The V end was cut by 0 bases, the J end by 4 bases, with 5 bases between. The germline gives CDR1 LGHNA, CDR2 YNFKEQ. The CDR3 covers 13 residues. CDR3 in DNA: TGTGCCAGCAGCCAAGATCTTCCAGATACGCAGTATTTT. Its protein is CASSQDLPDTQYF.

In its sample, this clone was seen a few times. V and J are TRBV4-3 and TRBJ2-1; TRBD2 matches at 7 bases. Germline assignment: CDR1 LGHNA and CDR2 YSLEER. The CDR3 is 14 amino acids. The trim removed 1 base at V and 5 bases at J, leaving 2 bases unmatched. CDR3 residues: CASSQGEGDNEQFF. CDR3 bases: TGCGCCAGCAGCCAAGGGGAGGGAGACAATGAGCAGTTCTTC.

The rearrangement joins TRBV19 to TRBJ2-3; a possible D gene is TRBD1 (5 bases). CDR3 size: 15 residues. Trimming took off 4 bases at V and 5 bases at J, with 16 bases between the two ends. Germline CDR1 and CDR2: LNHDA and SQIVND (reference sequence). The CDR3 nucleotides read TGTGCCAGTAGTAGGCCAGGGCTTTATGGAGATACGCAGTATTTT. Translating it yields CASSRPGLYGDTQYF.

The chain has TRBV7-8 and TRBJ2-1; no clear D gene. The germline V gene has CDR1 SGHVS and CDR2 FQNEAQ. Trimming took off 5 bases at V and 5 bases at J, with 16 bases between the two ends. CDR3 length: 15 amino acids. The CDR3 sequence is CASSPYVGPNNEQFF. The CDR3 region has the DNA TGTGCCAGCAGCCCCTACGTGGGCCCTAACAATGAGCAGTTCTTC.

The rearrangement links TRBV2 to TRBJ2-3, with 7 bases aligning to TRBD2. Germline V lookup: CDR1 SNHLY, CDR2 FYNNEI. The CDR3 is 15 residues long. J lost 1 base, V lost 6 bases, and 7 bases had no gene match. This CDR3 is CASSLGSGGTDTQYF. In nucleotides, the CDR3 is TGTGCCAGCAGCCTGGGAAGCGGGGGCACAGATACGCAGTATTTT. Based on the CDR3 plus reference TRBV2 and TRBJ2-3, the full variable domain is EPEVTQTPSHQVTQMGQEVILRCVPISNHLYFYWYRQILGQKVEFLVSFYNNEISEKSEIFDDQFSVERPDGSNFTLKIRSTKLEDSAMYFCASSLGSGGTDTQYFGPGTRLTVL.

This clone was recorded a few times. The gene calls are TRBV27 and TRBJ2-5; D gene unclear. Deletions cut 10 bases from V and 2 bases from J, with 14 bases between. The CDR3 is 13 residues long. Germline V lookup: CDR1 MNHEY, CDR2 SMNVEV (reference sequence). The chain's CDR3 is CATAIRVQETQYF. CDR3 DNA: TGTGCCACAGCCATCCGGGTGCAAGAGACCCAGTACTTC.

CDR3 loop: CSVAQGIPTYEQYF. The CDR3 DNA reads TGCAGCGTAGCGCAGGGGATACCGACCTACGAGCAGTACTTC. The chain combines TRBV29-1 with TRBJ2-7; D perhaps matches TRBD1 (6 bases). Trimming removed 6 bases at V and 2 bases at J, with 17 bases between. Germline values: CDR1 SQVTM, CDR2 ANQGSEA. The CDR3 runs 14 residues.

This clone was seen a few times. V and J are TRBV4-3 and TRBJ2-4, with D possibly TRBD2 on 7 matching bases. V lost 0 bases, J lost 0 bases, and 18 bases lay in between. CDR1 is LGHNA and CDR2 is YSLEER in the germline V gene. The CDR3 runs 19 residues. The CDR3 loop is CASSQDEGGTKLAKNIQYF. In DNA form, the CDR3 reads TGCGCCAGCAGCCAAGATGAGGGGGGGACCAAGCTAGCCAAAAACATTCAGTACTTC.

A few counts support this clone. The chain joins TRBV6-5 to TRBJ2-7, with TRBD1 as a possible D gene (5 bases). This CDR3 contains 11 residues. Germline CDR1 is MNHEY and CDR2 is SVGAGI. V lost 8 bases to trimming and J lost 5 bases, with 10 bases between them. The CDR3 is CASGQGHEQYF. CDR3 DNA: TGTGCCAGCGGTCAGGGCCACGAGCAGTACTTC.

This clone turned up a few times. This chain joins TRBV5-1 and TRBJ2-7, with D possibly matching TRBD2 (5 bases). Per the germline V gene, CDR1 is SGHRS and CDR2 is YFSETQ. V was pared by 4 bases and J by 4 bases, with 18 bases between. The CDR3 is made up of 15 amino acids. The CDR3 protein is CASSPGSAQTYEQYF. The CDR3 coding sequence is TGCGCCAGCAGCCCGGGGTCAGCGCAAACTTACGAGCAGTACTTC.

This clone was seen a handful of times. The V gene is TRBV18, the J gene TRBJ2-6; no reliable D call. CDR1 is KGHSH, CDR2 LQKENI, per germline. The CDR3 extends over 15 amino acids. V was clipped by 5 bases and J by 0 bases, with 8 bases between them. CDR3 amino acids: CASSRLSSGANVLTF. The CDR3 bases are TGTGCCAGCTCAAGACTCAGCTCTGGGGCCAACGTCCTGACTTTC.

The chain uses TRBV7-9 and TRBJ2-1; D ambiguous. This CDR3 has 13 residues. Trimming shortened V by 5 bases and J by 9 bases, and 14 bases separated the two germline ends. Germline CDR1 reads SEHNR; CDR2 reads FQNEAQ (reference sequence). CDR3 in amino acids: CASSLVGRSEQFF. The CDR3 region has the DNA TGTGCCAGCAGCCTGGTGGGCCGCAGTGAGCAGTTCTTC.